This T cell receptor beta chain was sequenced for a study of T cell repertoires in cytomegalovirus infection. Germline V lookup: CDR1 DFQATT, CDR2 SNEGSKA (reference sequence). CDR3 length equals 14 residues. J was trimmed by 2 bases and V by 3 bases; bases with no gene match: 6. One entry per CDR3 protein, called by TCRdb with MiXCR from the reads. The sample consists of a few hundred thousand distinct CDR3 sequences, 17% of them appearing once. In its sample, this clonotype was seen a few times. What was sequenced was PBMCs. The V and J genes are TRBV20-1 and TRBJ2-7; 8 bases match TRBD2. This clonotype was obtained from a human donor in good health (CMV status not recorded). Some clones in this sample may be carry-over from other donors' samples. For the CDR3, the DNA is TGCAGTGCTAGGTCCGAGCGGGGGACCTACGAGCAGTACTTC. Residues: CSARSERGTYEQYF.